This T cell receptor beta chain is from a study of T cell responses to AZD1222 COVID-19 vaccine. Study-wide results and limits: It was only a handful of AZD1222 recipients who were seropositive at baseline. Increases in Spike-specific TCR breadth and depth were seen after two AZD1222 doses. The study reported that nearly half of spike-specific TCRs target unmutated variant regions. Females made up more of the donors, who were largely white British, and clonal diversity may have come out too low.

With 0 bases clipped from V and 3 bases from J, the junction kept 6 bases outside the gene matches. Per germline, CDR1 SGHRS and CDR2 YFSETQ. This CDR3 has 16 residues. Concerning this clone itself: Its antigen is still unknown.

Only in-frame clones appear in the TCRdb table, and some are missing; sequencing was by immunoSEQ multiplex PCR. The sample carries tens of thousands of clones, more than 70% recorded once. The receptor was isolated from an adult who received the AZD1222 COVID-19 vaccine. This material consisted of peripheral blood, taken 28 days after the second AZD1222 dose. The rearrangement uses TRBV5-1 and TRBJ2-7; 10 bases line up with TRBD1. The CDR3 is CASSLAPGQGIYEQYF. The CDR3 nucleotides read TGCGCCAGCAGCTTGGCTCCGGGACAGGGGATCTACGAGCAGTACTTC. The full variable domain, in which reference TRBV5-1 and TRBJ2-7 provide the parts outside the CDR3, is KAGVTQTPRYLIKTRGQQVTLSCSPISGHRSVSWYQQTPGQGLQFLFEYFSETQRNKGNFPGRFSGRQFSNSRSEMNVSTLELGDSALYLCASSLAPGQGIYEQYFGPGTRLTVT.